The 11 T cell receptor beta chains in this list originate from one sample, sequenced in a study of OX40 agonist ivuxolimab in advanced cancers. The library came from the immunoSEQ multiplex PCR assay. Sourced from immuneACCESS, this table was stored by TCRdb with only in-frame sequences that have V and J called. A share of the clones is absent; for the studies checked, an unresolved V gene accounts for under half, and the remainder has no known explanation. The sample table holds 60,000 or so clones, of which around 93% were seen once. The top ten constitute 10% to 15% of the sample. Sample: CD4+ or CD8+ T cells sorted from blood, taken in a trial of the OX40 agonist ivuxolimab. Receptors were obtained from an adult with an advanced solid tumor such as melanoma, head and neck, liver or kidney cancer.

V gene TRBV4-2 combines with J gene TRBJ2-3, with 11 bases aligning to TRBD2. Germline loops: CDR1 LGHNA, CDR2 YNFKEQ. Unmatched junction bases numbered 3, after V lost 4 bases and J lost 0 bases. CDR3 length equals 16 residues. This chain's CDR3 is CASSPLAGGSTDTQYF. CDR3 bases: TGTGCCAGCAGCCCCTTAGCGGGGGGGAGCACAGATACGCAGTATTTT.

A single count supports this clone. The rearrangement uses TRBV18 and TRBJ2-2, with D unclear. Germline V CDR1 and CDR2: KGHSH, LQKENI. V was clipped by 1 base and J by 3 bases, with 9 bases between them. This CDR3 is built from 15 residues. The CDR3 sequence is CASSPLARDTGELFF. The CDR3 DNA sequence: TGTGCCAGCTCACCACTTGCAAGGGACACCGGGGAGCTGTTTTTT.

This rearrangement joins TRBV11-2 to TRBJ2-3, with 10 bases fitting TRBD2. Germline V lookup: CDR1 SGHAT, CDR2 FQNNGV. V was clipped by 0 bases and J by 9 bases; unmatched bases: 9. This CDR3 has 16 residues. CDR3 amino acids: CASSLELGGTSETQYF. Written as DNA, the CDR3 is TGTGCCAGCAGCTTAGAGCTGGGTGGGACTAGCGAGACGCAGTATTTT.

V is TRBV4-1 and J is TRBJ1-3, with D unclear. Trimming removed 0 bases from V and 2 bases from J, with 5 bases in between. Germline CDR1 is MGHRA and CDR2 is YSYEKL. CDR3 size: 14 residues. CDR3 nucleotides: TGCGCCAGCAGCCAAGAGGCGACTGGAAACACCATATATTTT. This sequence encodes CASSQEATGNTIYF.

The chain employs TRBV7-9 and TRBJ2-1, with 12 bases aligning to TRBD2. V gave up 4 bases and J gave up 7 bases; unmatched junction bases: 8. CDR3 length equals 16 residues. CDR1 is SEHNR and CDR2 is FQNEAQ in the germline V gene (reference sequence). CDR3 in DNA: TGTGCCAGCAGCTCCCTAGCGGGAGGGTTTGGAAATGAGCAGTTCTTC. It yields the protein CASSSLAGGFGNEQFF.

The chain recombines TRBV5-5 with TRBJ1-2; D gene unclear. There are 17 residues in the CDR3. V dropped 0 bases and J dropped 3 bases, with 18 bases sitting between them. The germline gives CDR1 SGHKS, CDR2 YYEKEE (reference sequence). CDR3 sequence (DNA): TGTGCCAGCAGCTTGGACCCTGCAGTACTTATGGACTATGGCTACACCTTC. Amino acids: CASSLDPAVLMDYGYTF. Full variable domain (outside the CDR3, taken from reference TRBV5-5 and TRBJ1-2): DAGVTQSPTHLIKTRGQQVTLRCSPISGHKSVSWYQQVLGQGPQFIFQYYEKEERGRGNFPDRFSARQFPNYSSELNVNALLLGDSALYLCASSLDPAVLMDYGYTFGSGTRLTVV.

The V gene is TRBV6-1, the J gene TRBJ1-2, with D possibly TRBD1 on 5 matching bases. Per the germline V gene, CDR1 is MNHNS and CDR2 is SASEGT. Trimming took 2 bases from V and 2 from J, leaving 9 bases between them. This CDR3 has 14 residues. CDR3 sequence: CASSELGENYGYTF. The CDR3 region has the DNA TGTGCCAGCAGTGAATTAGGGGAGAACTATGGCTACACCTTC.

This clone appeared once. This rearrangement joins TRBV18 to TRBJ1-1; 10 bases line up with TRBD1. Germline values: CDR1 KGHSH, CDR2 LQKENI. V shed 6 bases, J shed 2 bases, and the junction held 12 bases outside the gene matches. The CDR3 has 17 residues. CDR3 bases: TGTGCCAGCTCTCTCTATGGGACAGGGGAATACAACACTGAAGCTTTCTTT. Its translation: CASSLYGTGEYNTEAFF.

The V and J genes are TRBV27 and TRBJ1-5; D gene ambiguous. The CDR3 length is 15 residues. Germline assignment: CDR1 MNHEY and CDR2 SMNVEV (reference sequence). The V and J ends lost 5 bases and 0 bases respectively, with 11 bases between them. The CDR3 region is CASSPLTDSNQPQHF. The CDR3 DNA follows: TGTGCCAGCAGTCCACTTACAGATAGCAATCAGCCCCAGCATTTT.

The genes are TRBV25-1 and TRBJ2-3; D unclear. Trimming took 6 bases from V and 4 from J, leaving 8 bases between them. The CDR3 spans 12 residues. Germline CDR1 and CDR2: MGHDK and SYGVNS. The CDR3 spells CASSGAADTQYF. As DNA, the CDR3 is TGTGCCAGCAGCGGCGCGGCAGATACGCAGTATTTT. The variable domain in full, completed from reference TRBV25-1 and TRBJ2-3, reads EADIYQTPRYLVIGTGKKITLECSQTMGHDKMYWYQQDPGMELHLIHYSYGVNSTEKGDLSSESTVSRIRTEHFPLTLESARPSHTSQYLCASSGAADTQYFGPGTRLTVL.

The chain combines TRBV7-6 with TRBJ2-1; 11 positions agree with TRBD2. The CDR3 extends over 15 amino acids. CDR1 is SGHVS and CDR2 is FNYEAQ in the germline V gene. With 6 bases clipped from V and 3 bases from J, the junction kept 4 bases outside the gene matches. This CDR3 is CASSHSGGDYNEQFF. The DNA of the CDR3 is TGTGCCAGCAGTCATAGCGGGGGGGACTACAATGAGCAGTTCTTC.